A selection of T cell receptor beta chains follows, all from one sample in a study of shared clonotypes between healthy human individuals. Method: immunoSEQ multiplex PCR; TCRdb's copy keeps in-frame clones and lacks some. Here the sample spans more than 1,200,000 clones, 98% being singletons. Sequenced material: naive CD4+ T cells sorted from blood. These receptor sequences come from a man aged 30 to 39 in good health. The CDR3 runs from the conserved cysteine through the conserved F or W. D genes are given only for firm matches. Clone sizes are given selectively: once, few, many, or a class where the clone is expanded.

cdr3_nt	cdr3_aa	j_call	d_call	clone_size	v_call
TGTGCCAGCTCACCGGCCCGGAGCTCCTACAATGAGCAGTTCTTC	CASSPARSSYNEQFF	TRBJ2-1	NA	NA	TRBV18
TGTGCCAGCAGCTTAAACACCGGGACAGATTACAATGAGCAGTTCTTC	CASSLNTGTDYNEQFF	TRBJ2-1	TRBD1	NA	TRBV7-9
TGTGCCATCAAGGGCGATAATGGGAATCAGCCCCAGCATTTT	CAIKGDNGNQPQHF	TRBJ1-5	NA	NA	TRBV10-3
TGCGCCAGCAGCTCCGCCCGATCTAGCGGGCGGGACACCCAGTACTTC	CASSSARSSGRDTQYF	TRBJ2-5	TRBD2	NA	TRBV5-1
TGCAGTGCTATGCACCCGGGAAAACTGTTTTTT	CSAMHPGKLFF	TRBJ1-4	NA	NA	TRBV20-1
TGTGCCAGCAGCCGACAGGGTGGCTACACCTTC	CASSRQGGYTF	TRBJ1-2	TRBD1	NA	TRBV2
TGTGCCAGCAGCCCCGGGAGTTCGGCTAGCACAGATACGCAGTATTTT	CASSPGSSASTDTQYF	TRBJ2-3	NA	NA	TRBV9
TGCGCCAGCAGCTTGGAAAGGGGACTAGCATCAGATACGCAGTATTTT	CASSLERGLASDTQYF	TRBJ2-3	TRBD2	NA	TRBV5-1
TGTGCCAGCAGTCCCCCGGTTAGCGGGAAAGCGGAGACCCAGTACTTC	CASSPPVSGKAETQYF	TRBJ2-5	TRBD2	NA	TRBV28
TGTGCCAGCAGCGCTACTCCGGGACAGGGGGCTTACGAGCAGTACTTC	CASSATPGQGAYEQYF	TRBJ2-7	TRBD1	NA	TRBV5-4
TGTGCCAGCAGTTTTAATGAGCAGTTCTTC	CASSFNEQFF	TRBJ2-1	NA	once	TRBV27
TGTGCCATCAGTGAGTCGGGGGTCTGGCAGTACTTC	CAISESGVWQYF	TRBJ2-7	NA	NA	TRBV10-3
TGTGCCAGCAGTTACGGGGGTGGCGAGCAGTACTTC	CASSYGGGEQYF	TRBJ2-7	NA	NA	TRBV6-6
TGTGCCAGCAGGGGGGGTGAGGAGACCCAGTACTTC	CASRGGEETQYF	TRBJ2-5	NA	NA	TRBV28
TGCGCCAGCAGCTTGGAGGCGACAGCTGGACAGACCCAGTACTTC	CASSLEATAGQTQYF	TRBJ2-5	NA	once	TRBV5-1
TGTGCCAGTAGCCGACAGGGGGCTTCGCATAGCAATCAGCCCCAGCATTTT	CASSRQGASHSNQPQHF	TRBJ1-5	TRBD1	NA	TRBV19
TGCGCCAGCAGCTTGGATTTACGGGGGGCCATATATTTT	CASSLDLRGAIYF	TRBJ1-3	NA	NA	TRBV5-1
TGTGCCAGCAGTGCACGAATCTGGGGACAGGGGGCCGCTAACTATGGCTACACCTTC	CASSARIWGQGAANYGYTF	TRBJ1-2	TRBD1	NA	TRBV6-4
TGTGCCAGCAGCCAAGGGACAGGGGGTAGTGGTGAGCAGTACTTC	CASSQGTGGSGEQYF	TRBJ2-7	TRBD1	NA	TRBV4-2
TGTGCCAGCAGCTTAGGCGGGAGTCCCTACAATGAGCAGTTCTTC	CASSLGGSPYNEQFF	TRBJ2-1	TRBD2	NA	TRBV7-2
TGCGCCAGCAGCCCACTAGCGGGAGATCACAATGAGCAGTTCTTC	CASSPLAGDHNEQFF	TRBJ2-1	TRBD2	once	TRBV5-1
TGTGCCAGCAGGTCAGGGTTGGTAGATACGCAGTATTTT	CASRSGLVDTQYF	TRBJ2-3	NA	NA	TRBV5-4
TGCGCCAGCAGCGAGGGACCGTCCTACGAGCAGTACTTC	CASSEGPSYEQYF	TRBJ2-7	NA	NA	TRBV5-1
TGTGCCAGTAGGGGACTAGCGGGAGGCGAAGAGACCCAGTACTTC	CASRGLAGGEETQYF	TRBJ2-5	TRBD2	NA	TRBV19
TGTGCCAGCAGTTACTCTGGCTCCTACGAGCAGTACTTC	CASSYSGSYEQYF	TRBJ2-7	NA	NA	TRBV6-5
TGTGCCAGCAGTGAGATACAGGTTATGGATACGCAGTATTTT	CASSEIQVMDTQYF	TRBJ2-3	NA	NA	TRBV2
TGCAGCGCGGGACTAGACGCAGATACGCAGTATTTT	CSAGLDADTQYF	TRBJ2-3	TRBD2	NA	TRBV29-1
TGTGCCAGCAGCCTGACAGGGGCCTCCTACGAGCAGTACTTC	CASSLTGASYEQYF	TRBJ2-7	TRBD1	NA	TRBV7-4
TGCAGCGCCTCTAGCGGGGGCACCGGGGAGCTGTTTTTT	CSASSGGTGELFF	TRBJ2-2	TRBD2	NA	TRBV29-1
TGTGCCAGCAGTTACGAGGGGGTTCGGGGGGAGCTGTTTTTT	CASSYEGVRGELFF	TRBJ2-2	NA	NA	TRBV25-1
TGTGCCTGGGGACGGCAAGAAGCTTTCTTT	CAWGRQEAFF	TRBJ1-1	NA	once	TRBV30
TGTGCCTGGCACAAGGGGGCAGGACAGCCCCAGCATTTT	CAWHKGAGQPQHF	TRBJ1-5	TRBD1	NA	TRBV30
TGCGCCAGCAGCTCAAACCTGGATGAGCAGTTCTTC	CASSSNLDEQFF	TRBJ2-1	NA	NA	TRBV5-1
TGTGCCAGCAGCCGAACGGGGCAGGGTGAGCAGTTCTTC	CASSRTGQGEQFF	TRBJ2-1	NA	NA	TRBV5-5
TGCGCCAGCAGCCAGAACCCGACAGGCGTCTACGAGCAGTACTTC	CASSQNPTGVYEQYF	TRBJ2-7	NA	once	TRBV4-1
TGTGCCAGCAGCAGGGGTGTGGAACGCTACACCTTC	CASSRGVERYTF	TRBJ1-2	NA	NA	TRBV5-6
TGTGCCAGCAGTACAGCCCATAGCACAGATACGCAGTATTTT	CASSTAHSTDTQYF	TRBJ2-3	NA	NA	TRBV6-1
TGCGCCAGCAGCCCCCCCACCGGGACAACTACCTACGAGCAGTACTTC	CASSPPTGTTTYEQYF	TRBJ2-7	NA	NA	TRBV4-3
TGCGCCAGCAGCTTGGGGGGACTCGGTTACAATGAGCAGTTCTTC	CASSLGGLGYNEQFF	TRBJ2-1	NA	NA	TRBV5-1
TGCAGTGCTAGGGTCCCCAATGAGCAGTTCTTC	CSARVPNEQFF	TRBJ2-1	NA	NA	TRBV20-1
TGCGCCAGCAGCCTGACGGACCCGACCGTCGGGCAGTACTTC	CASSLTDPTVGQYF	TRBJ2-7	NA	NA	TRBV5-1
TGTGCCAGCAGCAAAGTATTCCGGGACTATCAAGAGACCCAGTACTTC	CASSKVFRDYQETQYF	TRBJ2-5	NA	NA	TRBV21-1
TGTGCCAGCAGTAACGACAGGGCCCAGCCCCAGCATTTT	CASSNDRAQPQHF	TRBJ1-5	TRBD1	NA	TRBV28
TGCGCCAGCAGCTCGAAGCACGGGGTAAACACAGATACGCAGTATTTT	CASSSKHGVNTDTQYF	TRBJ2-3	NA	NA	TRBV4-1
TGCGCCAGCAGCCAGGACGAGACCCAGTACTTC	CASSQDETQYF	TRBJ2-5	NA	NA	TRBV5-1
TGTGCCAGCAGCACCCCCGGGGTCCCAGGGAGTGCCGGGGAGCTGTTTTTT	CASSTPGVPGSAGELFF	TRBJ2-2	NA	NA	TRBV2
TGTGCCAGCAGGATAACAGGTATCTCCTACGAGCAGTACTTC	CASRITGISYEQYF	TRBJ2-7	NA	once	TRBV6-6
TGTGCCAGCAGTCTTCCCGGTGCGGGAGTAGTCGACGAGCAGTACTTC	CASSLPGAGVVDEQYF	TRBJ2-7	TRBD2	NA	TRBV28
TGTGCCAGCTCACCGCTACCGGGGGGCTACACCTTC	CASSPLPGGYTF	TRBJ1-2	NA	NA	TRBV18
TGTGCCAGTAGCTTCCCGCAGGGGTCTTCCTACGAGCAGTACTTC	CASSFPQGSSYEQYF	TRBJ2-7	NA	NA	TRBV19
TGTGCCACCAGGGTAGGGACCTACGAGCAGTACTTC	CATRVGTYEQYF	TRBJ2-7	NA	NA	TRBV6-5
TGTGCCAGCAGTTTTCATGTCGGGGTGCTCTCCTACAATGAGCAGTTCTTC	CASSFHVGVLSYNEQFF	TRBJ2-1	NA	NA	TRBV27
TGCGCCAGCAGCAGGACAGGGTCCGGAAACACCATATATTTT	CASSRTGSGNTIYF	TRBJ1-3	TRBD1	NA	TRBV5-1